This TCR beta chain was documented in a study of CD8 T cells in ankylosing spondylitis. Study conclusions and caveats: Ankylosing spondylitis blood appeared to carry a characteristic TCR beta motif of fewer than 10 highly homologous variants. Enrichment of disease-linked clones was reportedly significant in matched ankylosing spondylitis synovial fluid. In peripheral blood, disease-linked CD8+ clones occurred at relatively low frequencies.

The length of the CDR3 is 17 residues. From germline, CDR1 is PRHDT and CDR2 FYEKMQ (reference sequence). With 4 bases clipped from V and 5 bases from J, the junction kept 16 bases outside the gene matches. With respect to this clonotype: Antigen: not known.

By quantitative 5'-RACE with molecular barcodes, the TCR beta libraries were made. Each CDR3 protein gets one entry after TCRdb re-called the 5' RACE reads with MiXCR. The sample has 650,000 to 800,000 distinct CDR3 sequences, 15% to 20% seen once. V and J are TRBV13 and TRBJ2-5; 7 bases line up with TRBD2. The TCR originated in a male donor with ankylosing spondylitis. Sequencing input: blood, either unsorted or a sorted T cell fraction (not recorded which). CDR3 loop: CASSSRGKVGGRETQYF. CDR3 sequence (DNA): TGTGCCAGCAGCTCTCGCGGAAAGGTGGGAGGGAGGGAGACCCAGTACTTC.